Presented here are 20 T cell receptor beta chains from one specimen sequenced in a study of cytomegalovirus exposure and HLA in healthy donors. Primers included in the PCR were 60 Vbeta and 13 Jbeta primers. Sequencing used immunoSEQ multiplex PCR; TCRdb keeps in-frame clones, though not all of them. Its listing shows about 96,000 clones. The sequencing sample was made of PBMCs. These receptors all come from a woman aged 25-40 years in good health and CMV-seronegative.

The chain employs TRBV5-6 and TRBJ2-1, with unresolved D. This CDR3 contains 14 residues. The germline gives CDR1 SGHDT, CDR2 YYEEEE. V was trimmed by 0 bases and J by 0 bases, leaving 4 bases between them. CDR3 residues: CASSLGSSYNEQFF. In nucleotides, the CDR3 is TGTGCCAGCAGCTTGGGGAGCTCCTACAATGAGCAGTTCTTC.

The gene calls are TRBV19 and TRBJ2-2; 8 positions match TRBD2. The CDR3 covers 17 residues. Per germline, CDR1 LNHDA and CDR2 SQIVND (reference sequence). The ends lost 3 bases at V and 6 bases at J; junction bases unmatched: 12. The CDR3 here is CASSIFGRAWGAGELFF. CDR3 DNA: TGTGCCAGTAGTATTTTCGGGAGGGCCTGGGGCGCCGGGGAGCTGTTTTTT. Together with reference TRBV19 and TRBJ2-2, the CDR3 gives the full variable domain: DGGITQSPKYLFRKEGQNVTLSCEQNLNHDAMYWYRQDPGQGLRLIYYSQIVNDFQKGDIAEGYSVSREKKESFPLTVTSAQKNPTAFYLCASSIFGRAWGAGELFFGEGSRLTVL.

The rearrangement joins TRBV7-9 to TRBJ1-1; D call uncertain. From germline, CDR1 is SEHNR and CDR2 FQNEAQ (reference sequence). Trimming left V 7 bases short and J 0 bases short, with 9 bases between. The CDR3 contains 13 residues. The CDR3, as DNA: TGTGCCAGCACCGCAACAGTGAACACTGAAGCTTTCTTT. It codes for CASTATVNTEAFF.

The rearrangement uses TRBV7-6 and TRBJ1-1, with D hard to call. V lost 1 base and J lost 1, with 10 bases in between. This CDR3 spans 15 amino acids. CDR1 is SGHVS, CDR2 FNYEAQ, per germline. CDR3 nucleotide sequence: TGTGCCAGCAGCTTAGTATCCGGTGGGAACACTGAAGCTTTCTTT. Translation gives CASSLVSGGNTEAFF.

The gene calls are TRBV9 and TRBJ1-2; the match to TRBD1 covers 8 bases. CDR3 length equals 14 residues. In germline, CDR1 is SGDLS, CDR2 YYNGEE. V shed 0 bases and J 7 bases; nucleotides not matched to a gene: 5. The CDR3 sequence is CASSVGWGQAGYTF. Written as DNA, the CDR3 is TGTGCCAGCAGCGTAGGATGGGGACAGGCTGGCTACACCTTC.

The chain recombines TRBV4-1 with TRBJ1-1, with a possible D match to TRBD1 (6 bases). The CDR3 has 14 residues. V was clipped by 4 bases and J by 1 base, with 10 bases between them. The germline CDR1 and CDR2 sequences are MGHRA and YSYEKL. As DNA, the CDR3 is TGCGCCAGCAGCCTTAGGGGGAAGAACACTGAAGCTTTCTTT. This codes for CASSLRGKNTEAFF.

CDR3 amino acids: CASSAEQASYEQYF. The CDR3 DNA follows: TGTGCCAGCAGTGCCGAACAGGCCTCCTACGAGCAGTACTTC. This chain uses TRBV6-1 with TRBJ2-7, with a possible D match to TRBD1 (5 bases). The germline V and J ends were trimmed by 4 bases and 0 bases, with 10 bases remaining between them. CDR1 is MNHNS, CDR2 SASEGT, per germline. The CDR3 is 14 residues long.

The rearrangement uses TRBV6-1 and TRBJ2-1; D may be TRBD1 (5 bases). The CDR3 consists of 13 residues. CDR1 is MNHNS, CDR2 SASEGT, per germline. Trimming cost V 3 bases and J 5 bases, with 8 bases left between them. The CDR3 coding sequence is TGTGCCAGCAGTGACAGGGTGCACAATGAGCAGTTCTTC. Its protein is CASSDRVHNEQFF.

The V and J genes are TRBV6-5 and TRBJ2-1, with 7 bases that match TRBD2. The CDR3 loop spans 11 amino acids. Trimming cost V 7 bases and J 14 bases; bases outside gene matches: 8. The V gene's germline CDR1 is MNHEY and CDR2 SVGAGI. The CDR3 protein is CASTLGGEEFF. CDR3 sequence (DNA): TGTGCCAGCACCCTGGGGGGGGAGGAGTTCTTC.

V gene TRBV11-2 combines with J gene TRBJ2-7, with D possibly TRBD1 on 6 matching bases. V lost 2 bases and J lost 2, with 13 bases in between. The CDR3 spans 15 residues. Germline V lookup: CDR1 SGHAT, CDR2 FQNNGV. Here the CDR3 reads CASSLTGHITYEQYF. The CDR3 DNA reads as TGTGCCAGCAGCTTAACAGGGCATATCACCTACGAGCAGTACTTC.

This rearrangement joins TRBV28 to TRBJ1-5; possible D gene TRBD1, 5 bases. The CDR3 consists of 14 residues. Between the trimmed V and J ends, which lost 2 bases and 5 bases, there was a span of 10 bases. Germline loops: CDR1 MDHEN, CDR2 SYDVKM. The CDR3 region is CASSLTQGYQPQHF. The CDR3 DNA reads TGTGCCAGCAGTTTAACTCAGGGTTATCAGCCCCAGCATTTT.

The chain uses TRBV19 and TRBJ1-1; D is possibly TRBD1 (5 bases). Germline CDR1 reads LNHDA; CDR2 reads SQIVND (reference sequence). Trimming stripped 9 bases from V and 1 base from J, with 21 bases between. The length of the CDR3 is 16 residues. The CDR3 DNA follows: TGTGCCAGCCGACAGTCCGCAGGAGCGAGGAACACTGAAGCTTTCTTT. Amino acid sequence: CASRQSAGARNTEAFF.

The J gene is TRBJ1-2, the V gene TRBV27; perhaps TRBD1 as D (5 bases). The V end lost 6 bases, the J end lost 4 bases, and 21 bases lay between the germline ends. The CDR3 runs to 16 residues. Germline CDR1 reads MNHEY; CDR2 reads SMNVEV (reference sequence). CDR3 DNA: TGTGCCAGCAGCCGAACAAGAGAAGGGGCCCGCTATGGCTACACCTTC. Translating it yields CASSRTREGARYGYTF.

The chain links TRBV27 to TRBJ2-1; D possibly corresponds to TRBD1 (6 bases). Germline assignment: CDR1 MNHEY and CDR2 SMNVEV (reference sequence). CDR3 length: 15 residues. V dropped 3 bases and J dropped 2 bases, with 11 bases sitting between them. The CDR3 loop is CASSFFRGTYNEQFF. The CDR3 nucleotides are TGTGCCAGCAGTTTCTTCAGGGGCACCTACAATGAGCAGTTCTTC.

The rearrangement links TRBV19 to TRBJ2-5; D is undetermined. The CDR3 contains 13 residues. V lost 0 bases and J lost 5, with 7 bases in between. Germline CDR1 is LNHDA and CDR2 is SQIVND (reference sequence). CDR3 bases: TGTGCCAGTAGTATAGATCTGGAGGAGACCCAGTACTTC. It translates to CASSIDLEETQYF.

In DNA, the CDR3 is TGTGCCAGCAGTGACTTGAGTAATTCACCCCTCCACTTT. This encodes CASSDLSNSPLHF. This rearrangement joins TRBV25-1 to TRBJ1-6; D call uncertain. This CDR3 comprises 13 residues. V was pared by 3 bases and J by 6 bases, with 6 bases between. Germline V CDR1 and CDR2: MGHDK, SYGVNS.

The gene calls are TRBV29-1 and TRBJ1-1, with 8 bases identical to TRBD1. The CDR3 has 14 residues. The ends lost 3 bases at V and 1 base at J; junction bases unmatched: 4. Germline CDR1 and CDR2: SQVTM and ANQGSEA. CDR3 in DNA: TGCAGCGTTGACACGGACAGGGCGAACACTGAAGCTTTCTTT. Translation gives CSVDTDRANTEAFF.

The rearrangement uses TRBV5-5 and TRBJ1-1, with TRBD1 identical over 7 bases. This CDR3 is 14 amino acids long. Germline loops: CDR1 SGHKS, CDR2 YYEKEE (reference sequence). With 4 bases clipped from V and 1 base from J, the junction kept 4 bases outside the gene matches. CDR3 residues: CASSNGTANTEAFF. CDR3 sequence (DNA): TGTGCCAGCAGCAACGGGACAGCGAACACTGAAGCTTTCTTT.

The V call is TRBV19, the J call TRBJ2-7; 8 nucleotides line up with TRBD1. Germline values: CDR1 LNHDA, CDR2 SQIVND (reference sequence). CDR3 size: 15 residues. The V and J ends lost 4 bases and 2 bases, in that order; junction bases with no gene match: 7. The CDR3 protein is CASSTRTGTPYEQYF. CDR3 DNA sequence: TGTGCCAGTAGTACACGGACAGGGACGCCCTACGAGCAGTACTTC.

V gene TRBV28 combines with J gene TRBJ2-5; 14 nucleotides line up with TRBD2. Trimming at V came to 4 bases and at J to 11 bases, leaving 6 bases not matched to a gene. The CDR3 length is 14 residues. Germline V gives CDR1 MDHEN, CDR2 SYDVKM. CDR3 loop: CASSSRTSGRKQYF. CDR3 sequence (DNA): TGTGCCAGCAGTTCCCGGACTAGCGGGAGGAAGCAGTACTTC.